These T cell receptor beta chains were read from a single sample in a study of cytomegalovirus exposure and HLA in healthy donors. Sequencing was performed with immunoSEQ multiplex PCR; in TCRdb, only in-frame clones are kept and a portion is missing. The table shows about 260,000 clones, with approximately 84% occurring only once. Source material: PBMCs. These receptors came from a woman aged 40-49 years in good health and CMV-seropositive. Each CDR3 is given with its conserved first and last residue. A D gene is named only where the DNA matches it firmly. Not all rows give a size; the values are once, few, many and, for expanded clones, a class.

TRBV5-6,TRBJ2-7,TRBD1,-,TGTGCCAGCAGCATCTGGGACAGGGAGTACGGGCAGTACTTC,CASSIWDREYGQYF
TRBV19,TRBJ1-2,TRBD1,-,TGTGCCAGTAGAAAAAGTCAGGGGGCAGCTGGCTACACCTTC,CASRKSQGAAGYTF
TRBV5-1,TRBJ2-1,-,-,TGCGCCAGCCAAAGAGAAGGTCAGGGTAGCTATGAGCAGTTCTTC,CASQREGQGSYEQFF
TRBV28,TRBJ1-2,-,-,TGTGCCAGCAGTTTATTTTCCGGCGTCGGGAGTAGCTACACCTTC,CASSLFSGVGSSYTF
TRBV29-1,TRBJ1-5,-,few,TGCAGCGCGATTCCGGGGGGCAGCGGCAATCAGCCCCAGCATTTT,CSAIPGGSGNQPQHF
TRBV10-3,TRBJ1-3,-,-,TGTGCCATCAGTGAGTCGAAAGGGAGTGGAAACACCATATATTTT,CAISESKGSGNTIYF
TRBV27,TRBJ2-1,TRBD2,-,TGTGCCAGCAGTGACCCGGGACTAGCGCCCAATGAGCAGTTCTTC,CASSDPGLAPNEQFF
TRBV7-2,TRBJ2-7,TRBD2,-,TGTGCCAGCAGCGTCTCCGGGGCTAGCGGGGCCTACGAGCAGTACTTC,CASSVSGASGAYEQYF
TRBV15,TRBJ2-1,TRBD2,-,TGTGCCACCAGCAGGTGGGCTAGCGGAGGCTACAATGAGCAGTTCTTC,CATSRWASGGYNEQFF
TRBV19,TRBJ2-7,-,-,TGTGCCAGTAGTATAGATAGTACCTCCTACGAGCAGTACTTC,CASSIDSTSYEQYF
TRBV6-1,TRBJ2-7,-,once,TGTGCCAGCACCCCCGAGGCTAGCCCTTTGAACGAGCAGTACTTC,CASTPEASPLNEQYF
TRBV4-2,TRBJ1-4,-,-,TGTGCCAGCAGCCAAGACGGTGAAAAACTGTTTTTT,CASSQDGEKLFF
TRBV6-6,TRBJ2-2,TRBD1,once,TGTGCCAGCAAGGGACAGAAGAACACCGGGGAGCTGTTTTTT,CASKGQKNTGELFF
TRBV5-6,TRBJ2-7,TRBD1,-,TGTGCCAGCAGATTCCAAGGACAGGGGTCCTACGAGCAGTACTTC,CASRFQGQGSYEQYF
TRBV29-1,TRBJ1-1,-,-,TGCAGCGTTGACGTCCGCGGGTTGTGGAACACTGAAGCTTTCTTT,CSVDVRGLWNTEAFF
TRBV19,TRBJ1-1,-,few,TGTGCCAGTAGTATTCTGGCGAACACTGAAGCTTTCTTT,CASSILANTEAFF
TRBV7-8,TRBJ2-7,TRBD2,-,TGTGCCAGCAGCTTTGCGGGGGTCTCCTACGAGCAGTACTTC,CASSFAGVSYEQYF
TRBV28,TRBJ2-7,TRBD2,once,TGTGCCAGCAGTTTATTAGCGGGTATCTCCTACGAGCAGTACTTC,CASSLLAGISYEQYF
TRBV7-6,TRBJ2-7,TRBD2,-,TGTGCCAGCAGCTTAGTTCTAGCGGGTTACGAGCAGTACTTC,CASSLVLAGYEQYF
TRBV19,TRBJ1-2,-,few,TGTGCCAGTAGTATCCAGGGCCCGGTCGACTACACCTTC,CASSIQGPVDYTF
TRBV7-8,TRBJ2-1,TRBD2,-,TGTGCCAGCAGCTCCCTGGGAGGGACTGAGCAGTTCTTC,CASSSLGGTEQFF
TRBV30,TRBJ1-1,-,-,TGTGCCTGGACCCCGGGGGGAACTGAAGCTTTCTTT,CAWTPGGTEAFF
TRBV9,TRBJ2-7,TRBD1,-,TGTGCCAGCAGCCGGACAGGGGGCGACGAGCAGTACTTC,CASSRTGGDEQYF
TRBV27,TRBJ1-5,-,-,TGTGCCAGCAGTTTATGGGGGAGGGAGAATCAGCCCCAGCATTTT,CASSLWGRENQPQHF
TRBV10-3,TRBJ1-6,TRBD1,-,TGTGCCATACTCTGGACAGGGAACAATTCACCCCTCCACTTT,CAILWTGNNSPLHF
TRBV28,TRBJ2-2,-,once,TGTGCCAGCAGTTTTTGGGTGACGAGAGGGATTACCGGGGAGCTGTTTTTT,CASSFWVTRGITGELFF
TRBV30,TRBJ2-1,-,-,TGTGCCTGGGGTAGCGGCTCCTACAATGAGCAGTTCTTC,CAWGSGSYNEQFF
TRBV5-1,TRBJ2-5,-,-,TGCGCCAGCAGCTTCCCAGGGGGGGAGACCCAGTACTTC,CASSFPGGETQYF
TRBV2,TRBJ2-1,-,-,TGTGCCAGCAGTGAAGCCCCGGAGCAGGGAAATGAGCAGTTCTTC,CASSEAPEQGNEQFF
TRBV7-2,TRBJ2-3,TRBD1,-,TGTGCCAGCAGTTCTCACAGGGGAGATACGCAGTATTTT,CASSSHRGDTQYF
TRBV14,TRBJ1-6,-,-,TGTGCCAGCAGCCAAATAAGACAGCATAATTCACCCCTCCACTTT,CASSQIRQHNSPLHF
TRBV11-3,TRBJ2-7,TRBD2,-,TGTGCCAGCAGCTTAGTTGCGGGAGTTAACGAGCAGTACTTC,CASSLVAGVNEQYF
TRBV19,TRBJ2-7,TRBD1,-,TGTGCCAGTAGTATCCATTTGGACAGGGGGTTTGACGAGCAGTACTTC,CASSIHLDRGFDEQYF
TRBV15,TRBJ1-2,-,-,TGTGCCACCGCCCATAGAATCACGGGGGATGGCTACACCTTC,CATAHRITGDGYTF
TRBV28,TRBJ2-3,TRBD1,-,TGTGCCAGCAGTTTCTCTGGACAGGGGTTCACAGATACGCAGTATTTT,CASSFSGQGFTDTQYF
TRBV11-2,TRBJ2-1,TRBD2,-,TGTGCCAGCAGCCCCAGGTGGCTAGCGGGAGGGAGCAATGAGCAGTTCTTC,CASSPRWLAGGSNEQFF
TRBV7-8,TRBJ1-1,-,once,TGTGCCAGCAGCTTGACAGGCGGAGACACTGAAGCTTTCTTT,CASSLTGGDTEAFF